These 30 T cell receptor beta chains were all obtained from the same sample, sequenced in a study of graft-versus-host responses after intestinal transplantation. The data were produced by immunoSEQ multiplex PCR, yet TCRdb's version contains in-frame clones alone and is incomplete. Found here are roughly 12,000 clones, 65% to 85% of them singletons; the top ten hold approximately 55%. Source: PBMCs, taken about 130 days after transplant. These receptors were obtained from a human patient who received an intestinal transplant, so some T cells may come from the graft donor.

The chain uses TRBV4-1 and TRBJ1-6, with 10 bases that match TRBD1. The CDR3 has 14 amino acids. J lost 8 bases, V lost 4 bases, and 2 bases had no gene match. The germline V gene has CDR1 MGHRA and CDR2 YSYEKL. As DNA, the CDR3 is TGCGCCAGCAGCCTGGACAGGGGGGATTCACCCCTCCACTTT. Translated, it gives CASSLDRGDSPLHF.

This clone was recorded once. This chain links TRBV4-1 with TRBJ2-7; D possibly corresponds to TRBD2 (5 bases). Germline lookup yields CDR1 MGHRA and CDR2 YSYEKL. Trimming pared 2 bases from V and 2 bases from J, leaving 13 bases between. The CDR3 loop spans 15 amino acids. CDR3: CASSQWSGGAYEQYF. The CDR3 region has the DNA TGCGCCAGCAGCCAATGGTCCGGAGGAGCCTACGAGCAGTACTTC.

The sample holds a few counts of this clone. The chain couples TRBV11-2 to TRBJ2-2; 8 positions match TRBD1. CDR3 size: 17 residues. Unmatched junction bases numbered 13, after V lost 6 bases and J lost 4 bases. The V gene's germline CDR1 is SGHAT and CDR2 FQNNGV. Written as DNA, the CDR3 is TGTGCCAGCAGGGAACCTCTACAGGGGGTAGGCACCGGGGAGCTGTTTTTT. This gives the protein CASREPLQGVGTGELFF.

This clone was counted between two and nine times. CDR3 nucleotide sequence: TGTGCCAGCAGTAACGAGGGCTTTTACTACGAGCAGTACTTC. Translating gives CASSNEGFYYEQYF. V is TRBV28 and J is TRBJ2-7; D possibly corresponds to TRBD2 (5 bases). Trimming removed 5 bases at V and 3 bases at J, with 14 bases between. Looked up from germline, CDR1 is MDHEN and CDR2 is SYDVKM. The CDR3 is made up of 14 amino acids. The whole variable domain, filled in from reference TRBV28 and TRBJ2-7, reads DVKVTQSSRYLVKRTGEKVFLECVQDMDHENMFWYRQDPGLGLRLIYFSYDVKMKEKGDIPEGYSVSREKKERFSLILESASTNQTSMYLCASSNEGFYYEQYFGPGTRLTVT.

V gene TRBV7-3 combines with J gene TRBJ1-2; 8 positions match TRBD1. CDR3 length: 13 residues. Germline assignment: CDR1 SGHTA and CDR2 FQGTGA. V lost 4 bases and J lost 4; bases outside the gene matches: 2. The CDR3 loop is CASSSGQGYGYTF. The CDR3 nucleotides read TGTGCCAGCAGCTCCGGACAGGGCTATGGCTACACCTTC. Full variable domain (rest looked up from reference TRBV7-3 and TRBJ1-2): GAGVSQTPSNKVTEKGKYVELRCDPISGHTALYWYRQSLGQGPEFLIYFQGTGAADDSGLPNDRFFAVRPEGSVSTLKIQRTERGDSAVYLCASSSGQGYGYTFGSGTRLTVV.

With respect to this clone: This likely stems from a read error, as it lies one base from a far larger clone. The J gene is TRBJ2-1, the V gene TRBV19; D might be TRBD2 (6 bases). The CDR3 totals 15 residues. Germline CDR1 is LNHDA and CDR2 is SQIVND (reference sequence). V lost 3 bases to trimming and J lost 6 bases, with 15 bases between them. CDR3 in DNA: TGTGCCAGTAGTATGACAGCGGGTTCTTGCAATGAGCAGTTCTTC. The encoded protein is CASSMTAGSCNEQFF. The full variable domain, in which reference TRBV19 and TRBJ2-1 provide the parts outside the CDR3, is DGGITQSPKYLFRKEGQNVTLSCEQNLNHDAMYWYRQDPGQGLRLIYYSQIVNDFQKGDIAEGYSVSREKKESFPLTVTSAQKNPTAFYLCASSMTAGSCNEQFFGPGTRLTVL.

This chain connects TRBV19 to TRBJ2-7, with D perhaps TRBD1 (5 bases). Germline CDR1 is LNHDA and CDR2 is SQIVND (reference sequence). V lost 6 bases and J 5 bases, leaving 14 bases between the germline ends. This CDR3 is 13 amino acids long. The CDR3 here is CASSLLPGHEQYF. The CDR3 nucleotides read TGTGCCAGTAGCCTACTTCCAGGGCACGAGCAGTACTTC.

V is TRBV6-5 and J is TRBJ2-1; TRBD2 matches at 8 bases. CDR1 MNHEY and CDR2 SVGAGI come from the germline V gene. This CDR3 has 16 residues. The V segment lost 0 bases and the J segment 6 bases; nucleotides outside the gene matches: 7. The CDR3, as DNA: TGTGCCAGCAGTTACTCTTACGGGAGGGCCCTCAATGAGCAGTTCTTC. Translated, it gives CASSYSYGRALNEQFF.

The V gene is TRBV6-1, the J gene TRBJ1-1; D is perhaps TRBD1 (5 bases). V lost 4 bases, J lost 4 bases, and 13 bases lay in between. The V gene's germline CDR1 is MNHNS and CDR2 SASEGT. This CDR3 has 14 amino acids. The CDR3 loop reads CASSVLTAGTEAFF. For the CDR3, the DNA is TGTGCCAGCAGTGTGTTGACAGCGGGCACTGAAGCTTTCTTT.

This chain joins TRBV5-1 and TRBJ1-1; tentatively, D is TRBD1 (6 bases). Germline V gene lookup returns CDR1 SGHRS and CDR2 YFSETQ. V gave up 4 bases and J gave up 10 bases, with 14 bases separating them. CDR3 length: 12 amino acids. CDR3 in amino acids: CASSPYRVVAFF. The CDR3 DNA sequence: TGCGCCAGCAGCCCATACAGGGTGGTAGCTTTCTTT.

With regard to this clone: The same CDR3 also results from other DNA sequences found in this sample. The CDR3 sequence: CASSFGGPDGYTF. As DNA, the CDR3 is TGTGCCAGCAGCTTTGGGGGGCCGGATGGCTACACCTTC. This chain connects TRBV5-6 to TRBJ1-2; possible D gene TRBD1, 6 bases. The germline V and J ends were trimmed by 2 bases and 6 bases, with 11 bases remaining between them. This CDR3 spans 13 amino acids. Germline V CDR1 and CDR2: SGHDT, YYEEEE.

This clone has just a few counts. The chain has TRBV10-3 and TRBJ1-3; D unclear. V dropped 0 bases and J dropped 4 bases, with 10 bases sitting between them. This CDR3 is 15 amino acids long. In germline, CDR1 is ENHRY, CDR2 SYGVKD. DNA of the CDR3: TGTGCCATCAGTGAGTCAGACGTACCAGGAAACACCATATATTTT. Amino acids: CAISESDVPGNTIYF.

The chain employs TRBV21-1 and TRBJ2-5; the table calls TRBD1, which could not be checked here. TRBV21-1 is reported as a pseudogene. This CDR3 has 16 residues. CDR3 in amino acids: CASSKGDRGGRETQYF. The CDR3 region has the DNA TGTGCCAGCAGCAAAGGGGACAGGGGAGGCAGGGAGACCCAGTACTTC.

V usage is TRBV4-1 and J usage is TRBJ2-7, with D tentatively TRBD1 (6 bases). Germline CDR1 MGHRA, CDR2 YSYEKL. V was cut by 0 bases and J by 7 bases, with 16 bases left in between. This CDR3 is built from 15 residues. CDR3 sequence: CASSQEEYRVGEQYF. DNA for the CDR3: TGCGCCAGCAGCCAAGAGGAATACAGGGTGGGAGAGCAGTACTTC.

V usage is TRBV2 and J usage is TRBJ2-5, with 15 nucleotides matching TRBD2. V was pared by 8 bases and J by 2 bases, with 12 bases of the junction left unmatched. Germline lookup yields CDR1 SNHLY and CDR2 FYNNEI. The CDR3 runs to 18 residues. The chain's CDR3 is CASAPGLAGGIGQETQYF. The CDR3 bases are TGTGCCAGCGCTCCCGGACTAGCGGGAGGGATTGGGCAAGAGACCCAGTACTTC.

The J gene is TRBJ1-5, the V gene TRBV5-6, with D unresolved. From germline, CDR1 is SGHDT and CDR2 YYEEEE. CDR3 length: 13 amino acids. V lost 1 base and J lost 8, with 10 bases in between. The CDR3 DNA reads TGTGCCAGCAGCTTGATAGGGTCGGAGCCCCAGCATTTT. As protein: CASSLIGSEPQHF. Full variable domain (remainder filled in from reference TRBV5-6 and TRBJ1-5): DAGVTQSPTHLIKTRGQQVTLRCSPKSGHDTVSWYQQALGQGPQFIFQYYEEEERQRGNFPDRFSGHQFPNYSSELNVNALLLGDSALYLCASSLIGSEPQHFGDGTRLSIL.

This clone was detected only once. This chain joins TRBV4-1 and TRBJ1-2; D not certain. The V end lost 0 bases, the J end lost 4 bases, and 3 bases lay between the germline ends. The germline V gene has CDR1 MGHRA and CDR2 YSYEKL. The CDR3 covers 12 residues. This CDR3 reads CASSQDGYGYTF. CDR3 coding DNA: TGCGCCAGCAGCCAAGACGGCTATGGCTACACCTTC.

V gene TRBV14 combines with J gene TRBJ2-5; 10 positions agree with TRBD1. Looked up from germline, CDR1 is SGHDN and CDR2 is FVKESK. With V trimmed by 3 bases and J by 5 bases, 0 bases remained unmatched. This CDR3 contains 13 residues. As DNA, the CDR3 is TGTGCCAGCAGCCAGGACAGGGGGGAGACCCAGTACTTC. This translates into CASSQDRGETQYF.

This clone came up once. V and J are TRBV28 and TRBJ2-7; D may be TRBD2 (6 bases). Between the trimmed V and J ends, which lost 5 bases and 3 bases, there was a span of 14 bases. CDR1 and CDR2 from the germline V gene are MDHEN and SYDVKM. CDR3 length: 14 residues. CDR3 protein: CASSPRDSYYEQYF. The CDR3 DNA follows: TGTGCCAGCAGTCCTAGGGACTCGTACTACGAGCAGTACTTC.

This clone has only a few counts. The chain links TRBV19 to TRBJ2-3, with 13 bases that match TRBD2. V trimming: 6 bases; J trimming: 4 bases; junction bases outside the gene matches: 13. The germline V gene encodes CDR1 LNHDA and CDR2 SQIVND (reference sequence). This CDR3 has 18 amino acids. DNA for the CDR3: TGTGCCAGTAGCCTGGCTGTCCCCGGACTAGCGGGAGCAGATACGCAGTATTTT. This codes for CASSLAVPGLAGADTQYF.

This clone has just a few counts. The chain has TRBV10-1 and TRBJ2-1; 9 bases are a match to TRBD2. The CDR3 is 15 residues long. CDR1 and CDR2 (germline): WNHNN, SYGVQD (reference sequence). The junction had 8 bases not matched to a gene; V was cut back by 4 bases and J by 7 bases. As DNA, the CDR3 is TGCGCCAGCAGTGGTGGGGCTAGCGGGGAAAATGAGCAGTTCTTC. It specifies CASSGGASGENEQFF.

This chain links TRBV2 with TRBJ1-5; D remains ambiguous. CDR3 length equals 13 residues. Germline loops: CDR1 SNHLY, CDR2 FYNNEI. Trimming removed 3 bases from V and 7 bases from J, with 10 bases in between. The CDR3 region is CASSDLGYQPQHF. The CDR3 DNA sequence: TGTGCCAGCAGTGATCTGGGCTACCAGCCCCAGCATTTT.

This rearrangement joins TRBV9 to TRBJ2-2, with D possibly matching TRBD2 (6 bases). Germline V lookup: CDR1 SGDLS, CDR2 YYNGEE. The length of the CDR3 is 14 residues. V dropped 3 bases and J dropped 0 bases, with 6 bases sitting between them. The CDR3 DNA reads TGTGCCAGCAGCGGACTAGCGAACACCGGGGAGCTGTTTTTT. Its protein is CASSGLANTGELFF.

CDR3 nucleotides: TGTGCCAGCAGTTACTACCAAGTGGAGGGCTACGAGCAGTACTTC. Translation: CASSYYQVEGYEQYF. The chain links TRBV6-5 to TRBJ2-7; TRBD2 is a possible D gene (6 bases). The CDR3 spans 15 residues. Germline lookup yields CDR1 MNHEY and CDR2 SVGAGI. V was cut by 1 base and J by 3 bases, with 13 bases left in between.

This chain links TRBV21-1 with TRBJ1-2; the table's TRBD1 call for D was not verified on the DNA. TRBV21-1 is a pseudogene segment. The CDR3 consists of 14 residues. This CDR3 reads CASSKRTDNYGYTF. In nucleotides, the CDR3 is TGTGCCAGCAGCAAAAGGACAGATAATTATGGCTACACCTTC.

The chain has TRBV11-2 and TRBJ2-3; 11 positions match TRBD2. V lost 1 base and J lost 4; bases outside the gene matches: 4. Germline V gene data show CDR1 as SGHAT and CDR2 as FQNNGV. The CDR3 is made up of 16 amino acids. CDR3 coding DNA: TGTGCCAGCAGCTTAGGACTAGCGGGAACATCAGATACGCAGTATTTT. The encoded protein is CASSLGLAGTSDTQYF.

The chain links TRBV29-1 to TRBJ1-2; D ambiguous. This CDR3 contains 15 residues. The germline gives CDR1 SQVTM, CDR2 ANQGSEA. The germline V and J ends were trimmed by 0 bases and 4 bases, with 15 bases remaining between them. CDR3 DNA: TGCAGCGTTGAAGATCCCAAAACGGACGGCTATGGCTACACCTTC. It codes for CSVEDPKTDGYGYTF.

The V and J genes are TRBV5-6 and TRBJ2-7, with 8 bases matching TRBD1. From germline, CDR1 is SGHDT and CDR2 YYEEEE. This CDR3 spans 13 amino acids. With V trimmed by 3 bases and J by 6 bases, 5 bases remained unmatched. CDR3 coding DNA: TGTGCCAGCAGCTCCGGGACAGGAAGCGAGCAGTACTTC. Its protein is CASSSGTGSEQYF.

The rearrangement joins TRBV7-3 to TRBJ2-7, with D unclear. This CDR3 is 12 amino acids long. Germline CDR1 SGHTA, CDR2 FQGTGA. The V end lost 4 bases, the J end lost 5 bases, and 9 bases lay between the germline ends. CDR3 DNA: TGTGCCAGCAGCTCCACCGTCCACGAGCAGTACTTC. Protein sequence: CASSSTVHEQYF.

The chain links TRBV27 to TRBJ1-2; D perhaps matches TRBD1 (6 bases). CDR1 is MNHEY, CDR2 SMNVEV, per germline (reference sequence). Trimming removed 7 bases at V and 8 bases at J, with 23 bases between. This CDR3 comprises 15 residues. The CDR3 loop reads CASTSNGQGIGGYTF. The CDR3 DNA follows: TGTGCCAGCACCTCGAACGGTCAGGGGATCGGGGGCTACACCTTC.